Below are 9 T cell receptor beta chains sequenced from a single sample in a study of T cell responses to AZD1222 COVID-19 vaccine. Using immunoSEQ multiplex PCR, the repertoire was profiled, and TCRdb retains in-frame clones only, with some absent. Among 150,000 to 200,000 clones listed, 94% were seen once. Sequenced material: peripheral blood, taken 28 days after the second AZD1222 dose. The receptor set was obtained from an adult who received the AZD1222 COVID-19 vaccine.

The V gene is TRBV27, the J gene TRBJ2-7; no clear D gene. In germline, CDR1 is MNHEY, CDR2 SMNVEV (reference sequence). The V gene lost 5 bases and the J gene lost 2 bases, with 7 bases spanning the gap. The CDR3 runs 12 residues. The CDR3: CASSPDTYEQYF. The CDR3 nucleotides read TGTGCCAGCAGTCCTGACACCTACGAGCAGTACTTC.

This chain's CDR3 is CAVRAAAGELFF. CDR3 DNA sequence: TGTGCCGTCAGAGCGGCAGCCGGGGAGCTGTTTTTT. This rearrangement joins TRBV30 to TRBJ2-2; a weak D match, TRBD2 (5 bases). The V gene's germline CDR1 is GTSNPN and CDR2 SVGIG (reference sequence). Deletions cut 8 bases from V and 6 bases from J, with 13 bases between. The CDR3 loop spans 12 amino acids. The full variable domain, rest sourced from reference TRBV30 and TRBJ2-2, is SQTIHQWPATLVQPVGSPLSLECTVEGTSNPNLYWYRQAAGRGLQLLFYSVGIGQISSEVPQNLSASRPQDRQFILSSKKLLLSDSGFYLCAVRAAAGELFFGEGSRLTVL.

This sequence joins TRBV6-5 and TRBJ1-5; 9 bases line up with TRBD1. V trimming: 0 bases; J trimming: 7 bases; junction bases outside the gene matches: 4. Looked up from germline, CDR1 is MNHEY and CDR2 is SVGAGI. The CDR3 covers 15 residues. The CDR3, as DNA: TGTGCCAGCAGTTACTCTACAGGGGGCGGACAGCCCCAGCATTTT. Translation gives CASSYSTGGGQPQHF.

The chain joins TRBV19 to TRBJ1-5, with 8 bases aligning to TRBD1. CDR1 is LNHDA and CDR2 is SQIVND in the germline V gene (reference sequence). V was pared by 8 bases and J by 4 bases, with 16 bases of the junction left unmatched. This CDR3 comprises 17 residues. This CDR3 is CASSPTLGTGSNQPQHF. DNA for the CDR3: TGTGCCAGTTCCCCGACGCTAGGGACAGGAAGTAATCAGCCCCAGCATTTT. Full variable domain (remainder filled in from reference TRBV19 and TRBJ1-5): DGGITQSPKYLFRKEGQNVTLSCEQNLNHDAMYWYRQDPGQGLRLIYYSQIVNDFQKGDIAEGYSVSREKKESFPLTVTSAQKNPTAFYLCASSPTLGTGSNQPQHFGDGTRLSIL.

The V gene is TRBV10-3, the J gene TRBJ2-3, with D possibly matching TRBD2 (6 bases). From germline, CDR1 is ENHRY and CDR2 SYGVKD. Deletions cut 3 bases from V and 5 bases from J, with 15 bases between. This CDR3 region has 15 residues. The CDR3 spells CAISDNSEGIDTQYF. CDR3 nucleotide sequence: TGTGCCATCAGTGACAACTCGGAGGGAATAGATACGCAGTATTTT.

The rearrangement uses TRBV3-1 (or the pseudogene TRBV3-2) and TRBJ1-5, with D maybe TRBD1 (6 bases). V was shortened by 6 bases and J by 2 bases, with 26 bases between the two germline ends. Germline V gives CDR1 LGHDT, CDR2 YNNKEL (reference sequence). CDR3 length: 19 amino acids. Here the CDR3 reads CASRRWRAGANICNQPQHF. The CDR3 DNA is TGTGCCAGCAGACGATGGCGTGCAGGGGCAAATATATGCAATCAGCCCCAGCATTTT.

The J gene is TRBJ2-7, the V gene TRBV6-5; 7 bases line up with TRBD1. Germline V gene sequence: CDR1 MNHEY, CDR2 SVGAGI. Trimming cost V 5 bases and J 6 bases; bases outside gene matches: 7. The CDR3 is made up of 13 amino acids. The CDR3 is CASSPLTGLEQYF. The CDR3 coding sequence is TGTGCCAGCAGTCCACTGACAGGGCTCGAGCAGTACTTC.

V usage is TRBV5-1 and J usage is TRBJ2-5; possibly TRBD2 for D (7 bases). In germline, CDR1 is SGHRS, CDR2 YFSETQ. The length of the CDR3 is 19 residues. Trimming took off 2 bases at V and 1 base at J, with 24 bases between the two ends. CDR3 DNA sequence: TGCGCCAGCAGCTTCGGGGAGTTCGAGGGGAGGGGGATCCAAGAGACCCAGTACTTC. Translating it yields CASSFGEFEGRGIQETQYF. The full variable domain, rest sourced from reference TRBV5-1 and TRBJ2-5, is KAGVTQTPRYLIKTRGQQVTLSCSPISGHRSVSWYQQTPGQGLQFLFEYFSETQRNKGNFPGRFSGRQFSNSRSEMNVSTLELGDSALYLCASSFGEFEGRGIQETQYFGPGTRLLVL.

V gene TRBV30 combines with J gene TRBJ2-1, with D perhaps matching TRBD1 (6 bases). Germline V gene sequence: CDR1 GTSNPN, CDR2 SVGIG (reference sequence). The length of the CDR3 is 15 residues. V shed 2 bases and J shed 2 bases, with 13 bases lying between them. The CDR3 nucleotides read TGTGCCTGGAGTTCCCAAGGGACAACCTACAATGAGCAGTTCTTC. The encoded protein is CAWSSQGTTYNEQFF.